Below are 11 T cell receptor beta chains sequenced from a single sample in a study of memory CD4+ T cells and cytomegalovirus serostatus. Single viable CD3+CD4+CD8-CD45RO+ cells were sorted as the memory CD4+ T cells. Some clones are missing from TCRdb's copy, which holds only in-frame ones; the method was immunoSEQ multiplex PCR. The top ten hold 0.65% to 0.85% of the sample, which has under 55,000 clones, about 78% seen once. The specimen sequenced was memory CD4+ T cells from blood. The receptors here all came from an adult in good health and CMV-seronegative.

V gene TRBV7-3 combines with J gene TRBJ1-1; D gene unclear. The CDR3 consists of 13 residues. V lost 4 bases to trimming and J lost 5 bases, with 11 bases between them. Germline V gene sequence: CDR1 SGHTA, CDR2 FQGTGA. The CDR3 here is CASSSRATTEAFF. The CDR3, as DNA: TGTGCCAGCAGCTCAAGGGCAACAACTGAAGCTTTCTTT.

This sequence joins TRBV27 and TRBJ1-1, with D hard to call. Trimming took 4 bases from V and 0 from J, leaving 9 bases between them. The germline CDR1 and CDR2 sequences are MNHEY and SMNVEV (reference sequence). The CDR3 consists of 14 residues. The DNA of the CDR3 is TGTGCCAGCAGTTCACAACTCATGAACACTGAAGCTTTCTTT. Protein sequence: CASSSQLMNTEAFF.

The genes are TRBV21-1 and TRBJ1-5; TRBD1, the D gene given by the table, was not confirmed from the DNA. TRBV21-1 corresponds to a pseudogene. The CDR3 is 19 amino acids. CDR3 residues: CASSHGQEVPVTAIQPQHF. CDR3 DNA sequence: TGTGCCAGCAGCCACGGACAGGAGGTCCCTGTCACTGCAATTCAGCCCCAGCATTTT.

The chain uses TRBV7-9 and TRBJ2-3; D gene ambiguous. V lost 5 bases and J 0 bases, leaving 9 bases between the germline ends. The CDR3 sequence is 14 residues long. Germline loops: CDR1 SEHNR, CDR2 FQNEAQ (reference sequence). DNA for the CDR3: TGTGCCAGCAGCCCTTTATTCAGCACAGATACGCAGTATTTT. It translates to CASSPLFSTDTQYF.

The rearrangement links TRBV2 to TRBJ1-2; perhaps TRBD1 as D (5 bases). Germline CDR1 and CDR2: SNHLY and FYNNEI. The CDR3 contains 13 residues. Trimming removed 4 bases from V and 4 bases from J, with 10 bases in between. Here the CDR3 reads CASSGQGGYGYTF. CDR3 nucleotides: TGTGCCAGCAGTGGGCAGGGTGGCTATGGCTACACCTTC.

The CDR3 bases are TGTGCCAGCAGCCCTTCTTCTAATACGCAGTATTTT. This codes for CASSPSSNTQYF. V usage is TRBV11-2 and J usage is TRBJ2-3, with D hard to call. Germline V gene data show CDR1 as SGHAT and CDR2 as FQNNGV. V was cut by 5 bases and J by 7 bases, with 10 bases left in between. The CDR3 runs to 12 residues. Combining the CDR3 with reference TRBV11-2 and TRBJ2-3 gives the whole variable domain EAGVAQSPRYKIIEKRQSVAFWCNPISGHATLYWYQQILGQGPKLLIQFQNNGVVDDSQLPKDRFSAERLKGVDSTLKIQPAKLEDSAVYLCASSPSSNTQYFGPGTRLTVL.

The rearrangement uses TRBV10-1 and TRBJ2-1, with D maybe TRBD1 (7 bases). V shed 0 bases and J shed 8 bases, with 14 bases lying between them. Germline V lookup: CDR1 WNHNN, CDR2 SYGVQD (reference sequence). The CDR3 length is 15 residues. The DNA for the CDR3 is TGCGCCAGCAGTGAGTCGGGACAGCGGGCCTATGAGCAGTTCTTC. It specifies CASSESGQRAYEQFF.

Here the CDR3 DNA reads TGCAGCGTTGGCACAGATACGCAGTATTTT. This gives the protein CSVGTDTQYF. The chain joins TRBV29-1 to TRBJ2-3; D is uncertain. The CDR3 loop spans 10 amino acids. In germline, CDR1 is SQVTM, CDR2 ANQGSEA. The germline V and J ends were trimmed by 4 bases and 1 base, with 0 bases remaining between them.

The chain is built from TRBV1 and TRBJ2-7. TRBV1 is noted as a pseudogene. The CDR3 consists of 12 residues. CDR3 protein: CTSSQGMLEQYF. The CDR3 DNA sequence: TGCACCAGCAGCCAAGGGATGTTGGAGCAGTACTTC.

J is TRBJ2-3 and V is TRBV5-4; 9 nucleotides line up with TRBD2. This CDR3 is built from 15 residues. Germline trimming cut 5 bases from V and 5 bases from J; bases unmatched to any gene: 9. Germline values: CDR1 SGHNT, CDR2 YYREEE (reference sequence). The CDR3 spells CASRAREGTQDTQYF. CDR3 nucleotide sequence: TGTGCCAGCAGGGCGCGGGAGGGAACACAAGATACGCAGTATTTT.

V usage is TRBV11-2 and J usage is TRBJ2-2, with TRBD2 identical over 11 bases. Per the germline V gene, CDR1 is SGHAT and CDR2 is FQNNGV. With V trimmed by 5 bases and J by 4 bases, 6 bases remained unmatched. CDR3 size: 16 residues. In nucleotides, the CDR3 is TGTGCCAGCAGCCGGGGGGGGACTAGCGGCACCGGGGAGCTGTTTTTT. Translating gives CASSRGGTSGTGELFF.